The TCR delta chain under discussion was sequenced for a study of Vδ1+ human thymocytes. CDR3 size: 21 residues. Points from the study as a whole: Highly polyclonal TRG and TRD repertoires with Gaussian CDR3 length distributions appeared in thymus. Approximately 20% of thymic delta-chain sequences were Vdelta2, with few Vdelta3, unlike blood Vdelta1+ controls.

Purity of the sorted Vdelta1+ thymocytes ranged from 98% to 99.6%. RNA was extracted from the cells and then reverse transcribed. CDR3 amplicons came from multiplex PCR with pooled V-gene forward and constant-region reverse primers. TCRdb reran clone calling via CATT on the multiplex PCR reads. The sample has tens of thousands of delta-chain clones, 7.5% to 9% seen once. In this sample, this clone turned up a few times. Its antigen is undetermined. No V gene call was produced; the J gene was TRDJ1; TRDD3, the D gene given by the table, was not confirmed from the DNA. This receptor was identified in a child younger than two who had congenital heart surgery. Sequenced input: Vdelta1+ gamma-delta thymocytes from the thymus. Subset denoted: FACS-sorted CD3+ TCRalphabeta- TCRVdelta1+ TCRVdelta2- thymocytes. This CDR3 is CALGELGGWWGILNNTDKLIF. In DNA form, the CDR3 reads TGTGCTCTTGGGGAACTGGGGGGGTGGTGGGGGATCCTAAACAACACCGATAAACTCATCTTT.